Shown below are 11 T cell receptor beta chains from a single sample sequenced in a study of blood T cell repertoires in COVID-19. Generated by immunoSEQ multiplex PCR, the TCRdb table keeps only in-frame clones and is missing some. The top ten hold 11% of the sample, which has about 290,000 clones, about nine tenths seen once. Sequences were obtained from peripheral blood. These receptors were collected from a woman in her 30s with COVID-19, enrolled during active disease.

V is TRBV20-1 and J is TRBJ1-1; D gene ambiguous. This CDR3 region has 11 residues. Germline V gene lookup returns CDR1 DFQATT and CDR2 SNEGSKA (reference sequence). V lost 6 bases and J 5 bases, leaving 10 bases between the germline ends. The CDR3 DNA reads TGCAGTGCCGGGAGAAAGACTGAAGCTTTCTTT. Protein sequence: CSAGRKTEAFF.

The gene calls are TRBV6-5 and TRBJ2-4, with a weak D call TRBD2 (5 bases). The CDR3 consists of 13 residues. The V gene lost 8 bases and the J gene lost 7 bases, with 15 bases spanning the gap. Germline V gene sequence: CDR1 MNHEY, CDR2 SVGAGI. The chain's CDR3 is CASSSVRGNIQYF. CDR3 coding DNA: TGTGCCAGCTCTTCGGTACGAGGGAACATTCAGTACTTC.

CDR3 in DNA: TGTGCCAGTAGTACGAACAATAAACAAGAGACCCAGTACTTC. This encodes CASSTNNKQETQYF. This chain links TRBV19 with TRBJ2-5, with D hard to call. The germline V gene has CDR1 LNHDA and CDR2 SQIVND (reference sequence). The CDR3 is 14 residues long. The V gene lost 4 bases and the J gene lost 2 bases, with 11 bases spanning the gap. The full variable domain, rest sourced from reference TRBV19 and TRBJ2-5, is DGGITQSPKYLFRKEGQNVTLSCEQNLNHDAMYWYRQDPGQGLRLIYYSQIVNDFQKGDIAEGYSVSREKKESFPLTVTSAQKNPTAFYLCASSTNNKQETQYFGPGTRLLVL.

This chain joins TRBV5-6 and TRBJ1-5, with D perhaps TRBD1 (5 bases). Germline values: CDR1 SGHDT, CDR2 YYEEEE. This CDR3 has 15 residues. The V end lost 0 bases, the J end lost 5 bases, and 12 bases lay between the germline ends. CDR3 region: CASSLANQGHQPQHF. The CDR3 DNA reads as TGTGCCAGCAGCTTGGCCAACCAGGGTCATCAGCCCCAGCATTTT.

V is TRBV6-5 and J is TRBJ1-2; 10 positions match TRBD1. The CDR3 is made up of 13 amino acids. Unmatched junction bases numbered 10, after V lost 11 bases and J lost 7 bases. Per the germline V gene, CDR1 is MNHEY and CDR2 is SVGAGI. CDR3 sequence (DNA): TGTGCCGTTACGACAGGGGGCTTGAGTGGCTACACCTTC. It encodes CAVTTGGLSGYTF.

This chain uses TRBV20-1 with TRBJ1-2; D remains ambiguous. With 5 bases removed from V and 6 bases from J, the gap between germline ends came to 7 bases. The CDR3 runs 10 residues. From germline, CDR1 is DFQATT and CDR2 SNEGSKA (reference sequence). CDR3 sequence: CSAAEDGYTF. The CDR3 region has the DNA TGCAGTGCTGCGGAAGATGGCTACACCTTC.

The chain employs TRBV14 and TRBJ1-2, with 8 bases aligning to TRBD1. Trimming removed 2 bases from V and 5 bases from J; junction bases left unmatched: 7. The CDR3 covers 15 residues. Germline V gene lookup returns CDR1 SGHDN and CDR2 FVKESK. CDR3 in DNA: TGTGCCAGCAGCCAAAGGACAGGGTTCGGGTATGGCTACACCTTC. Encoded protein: CASSQRTGFGYGYTF.

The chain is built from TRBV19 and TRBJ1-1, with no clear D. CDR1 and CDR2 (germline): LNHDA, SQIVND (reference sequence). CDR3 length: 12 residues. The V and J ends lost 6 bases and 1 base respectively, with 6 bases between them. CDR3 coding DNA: TGTGCCAGTAGCACAGAGAACACTGAAGCTTTCTTT. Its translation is CASSTENTEAFF.

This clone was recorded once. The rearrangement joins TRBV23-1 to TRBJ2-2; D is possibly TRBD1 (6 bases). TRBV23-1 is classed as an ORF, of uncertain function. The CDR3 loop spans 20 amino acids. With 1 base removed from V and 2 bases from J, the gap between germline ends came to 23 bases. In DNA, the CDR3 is TGCGCCAGCAGTCAATGTCATCTAGGACAGCAAATAGTAAACACCGGGGAGCTGTTTTTT. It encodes CASSQCHLGQQIVNTGELFF.

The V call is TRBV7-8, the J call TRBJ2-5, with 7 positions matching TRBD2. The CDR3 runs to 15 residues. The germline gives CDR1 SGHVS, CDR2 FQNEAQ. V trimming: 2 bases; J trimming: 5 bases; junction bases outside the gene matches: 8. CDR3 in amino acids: CASSLSRGGFETQYF. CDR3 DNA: TGTGCCAGCAGCTTAAGTCGCGGGGGATTTGAGACCCAGTACTTC.

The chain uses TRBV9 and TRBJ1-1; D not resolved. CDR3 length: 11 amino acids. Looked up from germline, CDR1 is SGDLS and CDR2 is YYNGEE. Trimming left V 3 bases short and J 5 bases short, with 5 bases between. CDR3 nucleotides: TGTGCCAGCAGCGCCAGTACTGAAGCTTTCTTT. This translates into CASSASTEAFF.